This T cell receptor (beta chain) derives from a study of T cells after yellow fever vaccination. Regarding the study as a whole: Subsequent to the booster, the majority of primary-vaccination clones reappeared (around 95% CD4, 88% CD8). Within FACS-sorted repertoires, abundant clonotypes contaminating from the bulk population could be present.

TCR cDNA was made by 5'RACE template switching, adding a universal primer site and UMIs. TCRdb passed the 5' RACE reads through MiXCR, listing each CDR3 protein once. The sample carries a few hundred thousand distinct CDR3 sequences, 10% to 15% recorded once. This CDR3 contains 13 residues. Germline CDR1 is SEHNR and CDR2 is FQNEAQ (reference sequence). V was trimmed by 5 bases and J by 5 bases, leaving 12 bases between them. In the case of this clonotype: No antigen is known for it.

The clonotype was recovered from a man aged 25-40 years who received the YFV17D yellow fever vaccine. The sample was CD4+ T cells sorted from PBMCs, taken 45 days after the yellow fever booster vaccination. This rearrangement joins TRBV7-9 to TRBJ2-5; D call uncertain. In nucleotides, the CDR3 is TGTGCCAGCAGCCGCGACCCTGGGGAGACCCAGTACTTC. Its protein is CASSRDPGETQYF. Full variable domain (remainder filled in from reference TRBV7-9 and TRBJ2-5): DTGVSQNPRHKITKRGQNVTFRCDPISEHNRLYWYRQTLGQGPEFLTYFQNEAQLEKSRLLSDRFSAERPKGSFSTLEIQRTEQGDSAMYLCASSRDPGETQYFGPGTRLLVL.